Below are 10 T cell receptor beta chains sequenced from a single sample in a study of blood T cell repertoires in COVID-19. TCRdb's copy holds only in-frame clones and misses some; the assay was immunoSEQ multiplex PCR. The table has approximately 84,000 clones, around four fifths seen once. Material for sequencing was peripheral blood. These receptor sequences come from a human donor in a cohort sampled during active COVID-19.

The chain is built from TRBV6-6 and TRBJ2-7, with TRBD2 identical over 7 bases. This CDR3 has 14 amino acids. V shed 6 bases, J shed 2 bases, and the junction held 7 bases outside the gene matches. Germline CDR1 and CDR2: MNHNY and SVGAGI (reference sequence). The CDR3 DNA is TGTGCCAGCAGACCCACGGGGACTACCTACGAGCAGTACTTC. Translation: CASRPTGTTYEQYF.

This chain joins TRBV4-1 and TRBJ2-4; TRBD1 agrees at 7 bases. V lost 3 bases, J lost 6 bases, and 5 bases stayed unmatched. Germline V gives CDR1 MGHRA, CDR2 YSYEKL. The CDR3 covers 14 residues. CDR3 region: CASSHRGQLNIQYF. In DNA, the CDR3 is TGCGCCAGCAGCCACCGGGGACAGCTAAACATTCAGTACTTC.

The V gene is TRBV18, the J gene TRBJ1-2; TRBD1 matches 9 bases. Germline V gene sequence: CDR1 KGHSH, CDR2 LQKENI. The CDR3 is 15 amino acids. With 4 bases clipped from V and 5 bases from J, the junction kept 8 bases outside the gene matches. CDR3 protein: CASSRATGQGYGYTF. In nucleotides, the CDR3 is TGTGCCAGCTCACGGGCAACGGGACAGGGATATGGCTACACCTTC.

The V gene is TRBV27, the J gene TRBJ2-3; TRBD2 is a possible D gene (5 bases). This CDR3 region has 13 residues. V was trimmed by 0 bases and J by 9 bases, leaving 10 bases between them. Germline assignment: CDR1 MNHEY and CDR2 SMNVEV (reference sequence). CDR3 sequence reads: CASSLSLGGTQYF. The CDR3 nucleotides read TGTGCCAGCAGTTTATCTCTAGGAGGCACGCAGTATTTT.

The chain is built from TRBV18 and TRBJ2-7; 7 nucleotides match TRBD2. Trimming cost V 3 bases and J 3 bases; bases outside gene matches: 2. CDR3 length equals 13 residues. Germline-derived CDR1 and CDR2 are KGHSH and LQKENI. The CDR3 coding sequence is TGTGCCAGCTCACCGACGGGAGGCTACGAGCAGTACTTC. Protein: CASSPTGGYEQYF.

This rearrangement joins TRBV3-1 (or the pseudogene TRBV3-2) to TRBJ1-2, with 10 positions matching TRBD1. The CDR3 loop spans 15 amino acids. Germline V lookup: CDR1 LGHDT, CDR2 YNNKEL (reference sequence). V was clipped by 1 base and J by 6 bases; unmatched bases: 5. CDR3 in amino acids: CASSQGPGQGNGYTF. The CDR3 DNA sequence: TGTGCCAGCAGCCAAGGGCCGGGACAGGGGAATGGCTACACCTTC.

The chain joins TRBV10-3 to TRBJ2-3; TRBD1 matches at 8 bases. CDR3 length: 15 residues. The V segment lost 5 bases and the J segment 4 bases; nucleotides outside the gene matches: 8. CDR1 and CDR2 from the germline V gene are ENHRY and SYGVKD. This chain's CDR3 is CAISTRTGSADTQYF. As DNA, the CDR3 is TGTGCCATCAGTACCCGGACAGGGTCGGCAGATACGCAGTATTTT.

V usage is TRBV4-1 and J usage is TRBJ1-1; D is unresolved. The CDR3 covers 15 residues. The germline CDR1 and CDR2 sequences are MGHRA and YSYEKL. Trimming pared 1 base from V and 2 bases from J, leaving 11 bases between. This CDR3 is CASSQGAAPNTEAFF. Here the CDR3 DNA reads TGCGCCAGCAGCCAAGGGGCAGCCCCCAACACTGAAGCTTTCTTT.

The J gene is TRBJ2-2, the V gene TRBV28; 8 nucleotides line up with TRBD1. V lost 8 bases and J lost 3; bases outside the gene matches: 2. CDR1 is MDHEN and CDR2 is SYDVKM in the germline V gene. There are 13 residues in the CDR3. The CDR3 is CASGQGDTGELFF. The CDR3, as DNA: TGTGCCAGCGGACAGGGAGACACCGGGGAGCTGTTTTTT.

This clone was detected only a few times. V gene TRBV6-6 combines with J gene TRBJ2-7; D gene uncertain. V was pared by 10 bases and J by 3 bases, with 22 bases between. The germline gives CDR1 MNHNY, CDR2 SVGAGI (reference sequence). The CDR3 runs 15 residues. CDR3 region: CATLLDPLSGYEQYF. The CDR3 DNA reads as TGTGCCACCTTATTAGACCCACTTTCGGGCTACGAGCAGTACTTC.